This TCR beta chain was documented in a study of blood T cells in healthy people across ages. General observations from the study: Per million T cells, the diversity of TCR beta decreased roughly linearly as age advanced.

V lost 3 bases and J lost 3, with 9 bases in between. The V gene's germline CDR1 is DFQATT and CDR2 SNEGSKA (reference sequence). CDR3 size: 12 residues. At least 7 million PBMCs were isolated per sample. This clonotype was seen only once. Antigen specificity is unknown. For the second PCR, which ran for roughly 7 to 11 cycles, a sample-barcoded 5' primer and a J-beta primer mix were used. Each cDNA was tagged by a template-switch adaptor containing 12 random nucleotides. MiXCR, applied by TCRdb to the 5' RACE reads, yields one record per CDR3 protein. The table shows hundreds of thousands of distinct CDR3 sequences, with around 54% occurring only once.

This chain joins TRBV20-1 and TRBJ2-7; the D is unclear. Sequencing was done on a sample of blood. The sequence came from a man in his sixties in good health. The CDR3 DNA follows: TGCAGTGCTAGGGACGGCGGCTACGAGCAGTACTTC. This gives the protein CSARDGGYEQYF.